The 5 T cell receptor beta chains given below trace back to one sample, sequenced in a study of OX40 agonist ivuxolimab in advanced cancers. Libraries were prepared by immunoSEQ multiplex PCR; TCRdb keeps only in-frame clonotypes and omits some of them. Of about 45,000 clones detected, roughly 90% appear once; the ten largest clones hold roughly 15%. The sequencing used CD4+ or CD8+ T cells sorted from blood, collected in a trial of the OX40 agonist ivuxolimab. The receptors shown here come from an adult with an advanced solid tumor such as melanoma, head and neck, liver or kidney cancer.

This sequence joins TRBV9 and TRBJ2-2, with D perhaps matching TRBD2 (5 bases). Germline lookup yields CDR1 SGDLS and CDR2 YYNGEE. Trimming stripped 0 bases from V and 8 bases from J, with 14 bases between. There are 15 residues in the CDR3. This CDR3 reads CASSVERGFEGELFF. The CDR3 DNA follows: TGTGCCAGCAGCGTAGAGCGAGGGTTCGAGGGGGAGCTGTTTTTT.

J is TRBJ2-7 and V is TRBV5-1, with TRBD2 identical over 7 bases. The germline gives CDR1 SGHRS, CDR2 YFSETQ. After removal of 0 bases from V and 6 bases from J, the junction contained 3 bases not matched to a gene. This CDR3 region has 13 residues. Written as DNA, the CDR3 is TGCGCCAGCAGCTTGGCGGGGGAGGGCGAGCAGTACTTC. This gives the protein CASSLAGEGEQYF.

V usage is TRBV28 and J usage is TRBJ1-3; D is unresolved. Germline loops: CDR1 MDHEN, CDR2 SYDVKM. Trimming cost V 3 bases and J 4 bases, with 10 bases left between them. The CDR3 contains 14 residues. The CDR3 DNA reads TGTGCCAGCAGTTTTCAGACACCGGGAAACACCATATATTTT. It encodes CASSFQTPGNTIYF. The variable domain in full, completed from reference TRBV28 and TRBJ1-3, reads DVKVTQSSRYLVKRTGEKVFLECVQDMDHENMFWYRQDPGLGLRLIYFSYDVKMKEKGDIPEGYSVSREKKERFSLILESASTNQTSMYLCASSFQTPGNTIYFGEGSWLTVV.

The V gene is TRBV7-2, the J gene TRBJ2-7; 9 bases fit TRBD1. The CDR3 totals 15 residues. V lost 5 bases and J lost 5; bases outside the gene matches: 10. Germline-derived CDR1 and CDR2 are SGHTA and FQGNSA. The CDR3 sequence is CASSAPGQGYHEQYF. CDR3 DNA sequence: TGTGCCAGCAGCGCTCCGGGACAGGGTTACCACGAGCAGTACTTC.

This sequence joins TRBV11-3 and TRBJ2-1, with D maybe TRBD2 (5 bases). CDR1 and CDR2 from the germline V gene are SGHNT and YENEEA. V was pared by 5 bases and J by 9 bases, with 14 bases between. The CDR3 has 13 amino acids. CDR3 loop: CASSRTSYFEQFF. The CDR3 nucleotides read TGTGCCAGCAGCCGTACTAGTTACTTTGAGCAGTTCTTC.